The entry that follows covers one T cell receptor (beta chain) sequence. The antigen is undetermined. The data stem from a study of cytomegalovirus exposure and HLA in healthy donors. Study results and limitations: Indistinguishable V segments such as TRBV6-2 and TRBV6-3 were excluded.

Deletions cut 1 base from V and 6 bases from J, with 11 bases between. CDR3 size: 14 residues. CDR1 and CDR2 from the germline V gene are SGHTA and FQGNSA. With 60 Vbeta and 13 Jbeta primers, the PCR was carried out. Sequencing was performed with immunoSEQ multiplex PCR; in TCRdb, only in-frame clones are kept and a portion is missing. The sample includes about 170,000 clones, 80% to 90% of them seen just once. The chain carries TRBV7-2 and TRBJ2-3, with unresolved D. The sequencing sample was made of PBMCs. The sequence was obtained from a young woman in good health and CMV-seropositive. Here the CDR3 DNA reads TGTGCCAGCAGCTTAGTAGTCCTATTGGATACGCAGTATTTT. Its translation: CASSLVVLLDTQYF.